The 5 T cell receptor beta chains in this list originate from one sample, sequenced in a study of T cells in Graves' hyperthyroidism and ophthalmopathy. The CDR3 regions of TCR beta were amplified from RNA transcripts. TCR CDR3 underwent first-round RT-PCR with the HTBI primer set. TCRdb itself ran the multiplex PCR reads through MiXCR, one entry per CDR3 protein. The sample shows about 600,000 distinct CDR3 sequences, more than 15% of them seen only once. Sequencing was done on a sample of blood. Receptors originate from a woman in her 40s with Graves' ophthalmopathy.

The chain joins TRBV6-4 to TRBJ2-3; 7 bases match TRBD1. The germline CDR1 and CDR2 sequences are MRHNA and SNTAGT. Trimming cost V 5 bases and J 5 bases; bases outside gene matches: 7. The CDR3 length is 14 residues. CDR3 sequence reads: CASSPQGIGDTQYF. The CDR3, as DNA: TGTGCCAGCAGTCCACAGGGGATTGGAGATACGCAGTATTTT.

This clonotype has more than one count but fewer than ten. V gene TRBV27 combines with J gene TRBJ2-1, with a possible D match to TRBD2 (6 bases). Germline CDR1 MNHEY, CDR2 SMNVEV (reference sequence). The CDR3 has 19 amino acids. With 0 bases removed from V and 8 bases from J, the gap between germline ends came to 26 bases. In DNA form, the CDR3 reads TGTGCCAGCAGTTTATCGTTTTGGGGTGACAGTCCGACGGGAGATGAGCAGTTCTTC. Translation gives CASSLSFWGDSPTGDEQFF.

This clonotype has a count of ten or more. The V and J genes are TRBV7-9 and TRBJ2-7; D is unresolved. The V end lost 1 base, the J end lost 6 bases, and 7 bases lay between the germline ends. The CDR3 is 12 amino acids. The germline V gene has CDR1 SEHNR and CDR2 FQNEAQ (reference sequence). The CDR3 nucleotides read TGTGCCAGCAGCTTAGGCGTAACCGAGCAGTACTTC. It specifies CASSLGVTEQYF.

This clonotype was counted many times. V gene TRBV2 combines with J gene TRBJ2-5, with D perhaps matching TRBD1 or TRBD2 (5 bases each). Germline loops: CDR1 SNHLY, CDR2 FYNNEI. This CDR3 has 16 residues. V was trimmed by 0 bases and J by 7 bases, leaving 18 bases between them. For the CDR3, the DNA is TGTGCCAGCAGTGAAGCCTCGGGACCGCTCTTGGGGACCCAGTACTTC. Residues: CASSEASGPLLGTQYF. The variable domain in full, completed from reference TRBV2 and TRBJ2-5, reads EPEVTQTPSHQVTQMGQEVILRCVPISNHLYFYWYRQILGQKVEFLVSFYNNEISEKSEIFDDQFSVERPDGSNFTLKIRSTKLEDSAMYFCASSEASGPLLGTQYFGPGTRLLVL.

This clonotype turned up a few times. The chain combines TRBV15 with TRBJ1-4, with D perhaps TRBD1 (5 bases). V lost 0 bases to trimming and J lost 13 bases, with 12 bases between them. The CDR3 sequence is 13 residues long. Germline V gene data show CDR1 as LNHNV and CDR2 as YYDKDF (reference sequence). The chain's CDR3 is CATSRELLQGLFF. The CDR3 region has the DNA TGTGCCACCAGCAGAGAATTGTTGCAGGGACTGTTTTTT.